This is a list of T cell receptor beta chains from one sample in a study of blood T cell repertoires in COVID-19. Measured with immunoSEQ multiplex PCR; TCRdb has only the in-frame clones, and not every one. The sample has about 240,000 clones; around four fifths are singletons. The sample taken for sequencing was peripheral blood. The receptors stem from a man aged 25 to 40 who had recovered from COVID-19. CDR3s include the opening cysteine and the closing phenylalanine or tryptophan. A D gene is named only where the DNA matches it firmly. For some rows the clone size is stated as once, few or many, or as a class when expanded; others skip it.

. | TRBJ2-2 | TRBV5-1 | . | CASSGALTGELFF | TGCGCCAGCAGTGGGGCATTGACCGGGGAGCTGTTTTTT
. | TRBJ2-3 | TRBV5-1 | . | CASSLAPSLTDTQYF | TGCGCCAGCAGCTTGGCTCCATCACTCACAGATACGCAGTATTTT
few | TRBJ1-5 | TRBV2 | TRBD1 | CASSHPGQGIGDQPQHF | TGTGCCAGCAGTCATCCGGGACAGGGAATTGGAGATCAGCCCCAGCATTTT
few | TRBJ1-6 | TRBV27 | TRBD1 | CASSLGTGSSPLHF | TGTGCCAGCAGTTTAGGGACAGGTAGTTCACCCCTCCACTTT
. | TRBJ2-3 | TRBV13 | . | CASSLGHGGAIGTQYF | TGTGCCAGCAGCTTAGGCCATGGGGGGGCGATTGGGACGCAGTATTTT
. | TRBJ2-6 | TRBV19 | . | CASRLHSGANVLTF | TGTGCCAGTAGACTGCACTCTGGGGCCAACGTCCTGACTTTC
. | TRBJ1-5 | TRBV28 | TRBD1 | CASRLTGVYQPQHF | TGTGCCAGCAGGCTTACAGGGGTCTATCAGCCCCAGCATTTT
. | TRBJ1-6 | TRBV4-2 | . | CASSQDREGSPLHF | TGTGCCAGCAGCCAAGATCGTGAGGGTTCACCCCTCCACTTT
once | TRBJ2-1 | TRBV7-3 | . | CASSLDRDTTYNEQFF | TGTGCCAGCAGCTTAGATAGGGACACTACTTACAATGAGCAGTTCTTC
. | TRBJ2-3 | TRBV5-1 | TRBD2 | CASTGLAETDTQYF | TGCGCCAGCACCGGACTAGCGGAGACAGATACGCAGTATTTT
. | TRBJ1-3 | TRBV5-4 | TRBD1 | CASSLKGASGNTIYF | TGTGCCAGCAGCTTGAAGGGGGCTTCGGGAAACACCATATATTTT
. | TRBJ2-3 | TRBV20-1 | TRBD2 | CSASAGGRTSTDTQYF | TGCAGTGCTAGTGCGGGGGGCCGAACTAGCACAGATACGCAGTATTTT
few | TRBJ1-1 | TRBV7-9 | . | CASSSSPGNPEAFF | TGTGCCAGCAGCTCTTCCCCGGGGAACCCTGAAGCTTTCTTT
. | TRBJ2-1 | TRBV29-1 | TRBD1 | CSSTGLSYNEQFF | TGCAGCTCGACAGGGTTGTCCTACAATGAGCAGTTCTTC
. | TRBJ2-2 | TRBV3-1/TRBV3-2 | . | CASGGLRRGELFF | TGTGCCAGCGGAGGACTGCGGAGGGGGGAGCTGTTTTTT
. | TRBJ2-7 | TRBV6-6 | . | CASSTRGYEQYF | TGTGCCAGCAGTACGCGGGGTTACGAGCAGTACTTC
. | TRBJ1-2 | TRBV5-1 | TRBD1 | CASSFRDRDGPTYGYTF | TGCGCCAGCAGCTTCCGGGACAGGGACGGCCCGACCTATGGCTACACCTTC
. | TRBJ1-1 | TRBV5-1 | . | CASSLDRNTEAFF | TGCGCCAGCAGCCTAGACAGGAACACTGAAGCTTTCTTT
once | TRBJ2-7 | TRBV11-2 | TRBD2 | CASSFSGGAGEQYF | TGTGCCAGCAGCTTTAGCGGGGGGGCCGGCGAGCAGTACTTC
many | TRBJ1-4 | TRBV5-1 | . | CASSLAPSPEKLFF | TGCGCCAGCAGCTTGGCCCCCTCCCCGGAAAAACTGTTTTTT
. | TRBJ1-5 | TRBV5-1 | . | CASSLGQSNQPQHF | TGCGCCAGCAGCTTGGGACAGAGCAATCAGCCCCAGCATTTT
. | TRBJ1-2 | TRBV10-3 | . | CAITQTSEENYGYTF | TGTGCCATCACTCAAACTTCCGAGGAGAACTATGGCTACACCTTC
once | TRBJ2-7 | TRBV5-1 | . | CASSLLEDSYEQYF | TGCGCCAGCAGCTTGTTGGAGGATTCCTACGAGCAGTACTTC
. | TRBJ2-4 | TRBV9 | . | CASSVDDIDGTKNIQYF | TGTGCCAGCAGCGTAGACGACATAGACGGAACCAAAAACATTCAGTACTTC
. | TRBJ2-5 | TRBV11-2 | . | CASSPGSPPETQYF | TGTGCCAGCAGCCCCGGGAGCCCCCCAGAGACCCAGTACTTC
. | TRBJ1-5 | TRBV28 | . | CASTREAGNQPQHF | TGTGCCAGCACCCGGGAGGCGGGCAATCAGCCCCAGCATTTT
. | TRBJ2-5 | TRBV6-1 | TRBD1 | CASSDGTGAWETQYF | TGTGCCAGCAGTGACGGGACAGGGGCGTGGGAGACCCAGTACTTC
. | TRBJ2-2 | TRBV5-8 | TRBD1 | CASSRGQAPNTGELFF | TGTGCCAGCAGCAGAGGACAGGCCCCGAACACCGGGGAGCTGTTTTTT
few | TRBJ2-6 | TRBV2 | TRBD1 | CASRQGNGGANVLTF | TGTGCCAGCAGACAGGGGAATGGTGGGGCCAACGTCCTGACTTTC